Listed below are T cell receptor beta chains from one sample, sequenced in a study of blood T cell repertoires in COVID-19. Only in-frame clones appear in the TCRdb table, and some are missing; sequencing was by immunoSEQ multiplex PCR. The sample has over 60,000 clones; about nine tenths are singletons. The sequenced sample consisted of peripheral blood. All receptors come from a woman of 80 years or more with active or convalescent COVID-19. Each CDR3 is given with its conserved first and last residue.

v_call: TRBV11-1; cdr3_aa: CASSKASASTAYGYTF
v_call: TRBV9; cdr3_aa: CASSRRREVAKNIQYF
v_call: TRBV2; cdr3_aa: CASSDQGGLSNQPQHF
v_call: TRBV18; cdr3_aa: CASSPKEALNTEAFF
v_call: TRBV7-2; cdr3_aa: CASSPTIQALHF
v_call: TRBV29-1; cdr3_aa: CSVGCQVHEQYF
v_call: TRBV3-1/TRBV3-2; cdr3_aa: CASSPTGDNSPLHF
v_call: TRBV28; cdr3_aa: CASSSAGGHTEAFF
v_call: TRBV10-3; cdr3_aa: CAISKGQGATEAFF
v_call: TRBV4-3; cdr3_aa: CASSRENRDRGNTIYF
v_call: TRBV27; cdr3_aa: CASSPRTVMNTEAFF
v_call: TRBV28; cdr3_aa: CASSFPVRLRTQYF
v_call: TRBV10-3; cdr3_aa: CAIWTGVPNSPLHF
v_call: TRBV5-6; cdr3_aa: CASSLVQGSGNTIYF
v_call: TRBV7-2; cdr3_aa: CASSSRTGGGNNYGYTF
v_call: TRBV7-6; cdr3_aa: CASSLGGPGVQYF
v_call: TRBV7-2; cdr3_aa: CASSPGQGGRYNEQFF
v_call: TRBV27; cdr3_aa: CASSAGTSAADTQYF
v_call: TRBV29-1; cdr3_aa: CSARTSGGSYNEQFF
v_call: TRBV4-1; cdr3_aa: CASSQDTSGGARSYEQYF
v_call: TRBV30; cdr3_aa: CAWRSTGSSYNSPLHF
v_call: TRBV28; cdr3_aa: CASSTSSYNSPLHF
v_call: TRBV5-1; cdr3_aa: CASSPGTSGYEQYF
v_call: TRBV10-3; cdr3_aa: CAISEPERGRDTQYF